The present TCR beta chain was sequenced within a study of identical twins. Study results and caveats: Models, which agreed with sharing between unrelated individuals, nonetheless underestimated the out-of-frame TCR alpha sharing seen in monozygotic twins. Cord blood beta clonotypes that were abundant carried fewer insertions, and memory repertoires showed no such trend.

Template switching, a step in the protocol, added a universal primer site, and cDNA carried unique molecular identifiers. TCRdb processed the 5' RACE reads anew with MiXCR; each CDR3 protein has one entry. The repertoire holds approximately 690,000 distinct CDR3 sequences, around 6% seen once, with under 2% in the top ten. As regards this clonotype: What it binds is unknown.

Healthy Caucasians were all of the donors. This CDR3 comprises 14 residues. CDR1 and CDR2 from the germline V gene are DFQATT and SNEGSKA (reference sequence). This chain uses TRBV20-1 with TRBJ2-5, with TRBD2 matching over 10 bases. This sequence originates from a man in his late teens or twenties in good health. The source material was naive T cells sorted from blood. The CDR3 is CSGGASGSWETQYF. The CDR3 nucleotides read TGCAGCGGCGGAGCTAGCGGGAGTTGGGAGACCCAGTACTTC.